Reported below is one TCR beta chain. Its matching antigen is unknown. This record belongs to a study of cytomegalovirus exposure and HLA in healthy donors. Whole-study findings and limits: Among TCR beta chains, those listed as cytomegalovirus-associated numbered 164.

CDR1 is MDHEN, CDR2 SYDVKM, per germline. There are 15 residues in the CDR3. The ends were cut back, 6 bases at V and 4 bases at J, with 18 bases in the middle. Method: immunoSEQ multiplex PCR; TCRdb's copy keeps in-frame clones and lacks some. Of some 59,000 clones in the sample, approximately 89% were seen once. Sequencing was done on a sample of PBMCs. This TCR derives from a woman aged 18-29 years in good health and CMV-seropositive. This chain connects TRBV28 to TRBJ1-2, with D unresolved. CDR3 in amino acids: CASSPPGRLGYGYTF. CDR3 in DNA: TGTGCCAGCAGCCCTCCAGGTCGGTTGGGCTATGGCTACACCTTC.